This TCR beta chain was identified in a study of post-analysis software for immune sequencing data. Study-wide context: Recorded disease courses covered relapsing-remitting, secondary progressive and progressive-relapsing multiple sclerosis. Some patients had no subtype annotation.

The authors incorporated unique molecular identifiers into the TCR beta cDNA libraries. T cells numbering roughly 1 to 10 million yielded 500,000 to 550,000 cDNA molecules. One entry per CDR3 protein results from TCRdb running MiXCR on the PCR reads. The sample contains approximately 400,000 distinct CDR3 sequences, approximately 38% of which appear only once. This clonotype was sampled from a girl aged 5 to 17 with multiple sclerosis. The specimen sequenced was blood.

CDR3 in DNA: TGCAGCGTTGAGGCAACCCCAGATACGCAGTATTTT. As protein: CSVEATPDTQYF. The chain recombines TRBV29-1 with TRBJ2-3; D unclear. The V gene's germline CDR1 is SQVTM and CDR2 ANQGSEA. Trimming cost V 3 bases and J 4 bases, with 8 bases left between them. The CDR3 runs to 12 residues.